This T cell receptor (beta chain) is drawn from a study of somatic mutations in cytotoxic T cells in rheumatoid arthritis. This table comes from immunoSEQ multiplex PCR, and its TCRdb copy is limited to in-frame clones, with some not included. The sample lists 3,500 to 5,000 clones, about four fifths occurring once. Study findings and constraints: Unlike healthy controls, rheumatoid arthritis patients had CD8+ clonality that increased with age. Measured CD8+ T-cell clonality, a value compared between rheumatoid arthritis patients and age-matched healthy controls, did not differ significantly.

A note on this clone: Its antigen is not identified.

The CDR3 is made up of 15 amino acids. J gave up 1 base and V 0 bases, and 3 bases lay outside the gene matches. The germline V gene has CDR1 MNHEY and CDR2 SVGAGI. The origin of this receptor is a woman aged 60 to 75 with rheumatoid arthritis. V and J are TRBV6-5 and TRBJ2-7, with 7 positions matching TRBD1. What was sequenced was CD8+ T cells sorted from blood. In nucleotides, the CDR3 is TGTGCCAGCAGTTACTCCGGGACAGCTTCCTACGAGCAGTACTTC. Its protein is CASSYSGTASYEQYF.